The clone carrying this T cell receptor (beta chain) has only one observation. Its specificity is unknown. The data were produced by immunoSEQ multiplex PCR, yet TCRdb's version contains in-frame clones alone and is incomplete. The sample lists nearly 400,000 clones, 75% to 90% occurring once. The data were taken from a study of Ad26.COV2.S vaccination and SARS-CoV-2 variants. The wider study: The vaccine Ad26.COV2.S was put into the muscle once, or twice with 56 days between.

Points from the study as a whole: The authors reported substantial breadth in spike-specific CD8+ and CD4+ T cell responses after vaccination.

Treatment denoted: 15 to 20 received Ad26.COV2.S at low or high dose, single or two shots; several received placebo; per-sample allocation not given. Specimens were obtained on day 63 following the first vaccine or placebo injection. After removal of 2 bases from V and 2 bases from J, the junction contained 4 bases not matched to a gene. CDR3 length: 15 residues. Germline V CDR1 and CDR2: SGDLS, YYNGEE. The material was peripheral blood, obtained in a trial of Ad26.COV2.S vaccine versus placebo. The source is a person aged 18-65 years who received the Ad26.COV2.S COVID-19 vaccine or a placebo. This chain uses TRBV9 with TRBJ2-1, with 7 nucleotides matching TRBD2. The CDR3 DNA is TGTGCCAGCAGCGTCCTAGCGGCCCCCTACAATGAGCAGTTCTTC. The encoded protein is CASSVLAAPYNEQFF.